This T cell receptor (beta chain) was sequenced during a study of beta chain features in type 1 diabetes. Every bit of the isolated RNA underwent reverse transcription, so sequencing read expressed TCRB transcripts. Mean yield for stem cell-like memory T cell samples was 850,000 to 1,300,000 reads. Method: immunoSEQ multiplex PCR; TCRdb's copy keeps in-frame clones and lacks some. The table records around 53,000 clones, 50% to 75% of them present only once. Study-wide findings and caveats: The study found moderately but significantly shorter TCRB CDR3s in all four CD4+ subsets of Type 1 diabetes patients. The influence of HLA type on TCRB rearrangement stayed undetermined.

Purity of each sorted population was above 95%. The germline V gene encodes CDR1 SGDLS and CDR2 YYNGEE. V trimming: 0 bases; J trimming: 4 bases; junction bases outside the gene matches: 4. This CDR3 has 15 residues. This clone was picked up a small number of times. What it recognizes is unknown. The TCR originated in a woman in her twenties or thirties with type 1 diabetes. Sequenced sample: stem cell memory CD4+ T cells from blood. V and J are TRBV9 and TRBJ2-7, with 10 bases aligning to TRBD2. CDR3 amino acids: CASSVALAGEYEQYF. The CDR3, as DNA: TGTGCCAGCAGCGTAGCTCTAGCGGGAGAGTACGAGCAGTACTTC.